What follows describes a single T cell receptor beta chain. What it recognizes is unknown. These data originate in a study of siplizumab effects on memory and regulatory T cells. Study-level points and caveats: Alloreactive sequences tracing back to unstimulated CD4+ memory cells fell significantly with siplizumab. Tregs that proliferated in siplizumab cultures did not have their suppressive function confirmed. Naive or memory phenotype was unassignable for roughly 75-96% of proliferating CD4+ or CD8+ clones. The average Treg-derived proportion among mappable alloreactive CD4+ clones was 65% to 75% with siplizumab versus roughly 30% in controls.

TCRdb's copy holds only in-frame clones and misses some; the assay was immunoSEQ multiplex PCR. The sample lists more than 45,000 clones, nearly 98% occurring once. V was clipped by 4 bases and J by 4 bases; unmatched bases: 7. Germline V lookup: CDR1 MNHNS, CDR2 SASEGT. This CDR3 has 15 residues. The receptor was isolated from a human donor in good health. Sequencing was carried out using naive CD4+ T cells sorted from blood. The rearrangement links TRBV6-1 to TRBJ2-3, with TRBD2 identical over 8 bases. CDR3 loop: CASSGSGGVSDTQYF. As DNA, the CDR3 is TGTGCCAGCAGTGGGTCGGGAGGGGTTTCAGATACGCAGTATTTT.